Listed below are T cell receptor beta chains from one sample, sequenced in a study of shared clonotypes between healthy human individuals. The repertoire was sequenced with immunoSEQ multiplex PCR; TCRdb's copy has only in-frame clones and lacks some. The profile covers 2 million to 2.5 million clones, with roughly 91% appearing a single time and approximately 1.7% taken by the ten largest. Sequencing was carried out using naive CD8+ T cells from PBMCs. The receptors were gathered from a man aged 18 to 30 in good health. Some clones in this sample may be carry-over from other donors' samples. CDR3s include the opening cysteine and the closing phenylalanine or tryptophan. Each record gives: clone size, V gene, D gene, J gene, CDR3 protein, CDR3 DNA. D genes are given only for firm matches. Only some rows state a clone size, as once, few, many or a class for expanded clones.

clone size: .; V gene: TRBV6-5; D gene: .; J gene: TRBJ2-3; CDR3 protein: CASSSASSTDTQYF; CDR3 DNA: TGTGCCAGCAGTAGCGCTTCTAGCACAGATACGCAGTATTTT
clone size: .; V gene: TRBV25-1; D gene: .; J gene: TRBJ1-2; CDR3 protein: CATTSGEGNGYTF; CDR3 DNA: TGTGCCACAACCTCCGGGGAGGGGAATGGCTACACCTTC
clone size: .; V gene: TRBV6-5; D gene: TRBD1; J gene: TRBJ2-3; CDR3 protein: CASSSETGSDTQYF; CDR3 DNA: TGTGCCAGCAGTTCAGAGACAGGGTCAGATACGCAGTATTTT
clone size: .; V gene: TRBV5-4; D gene: TRBD1; J gene: TRBJ1-1; CDR3 protein: CASSHRTGRGDTEAFF; CDR3 DNA: TGTGCCAGCAGCCACCGGACAGGGCGGGGGGACACTGAAGCTTTCTTT
clone size: .; V gene: TRBV4-3; D gene: TRBD1; J gene: TRBJ2-7; CDR3 protein: CASSQNRQGYEQYF; CDR3 DNA: TGCGCCAGCAGCCAGAATCGACAGGGCTACGAGCAGTACTTC
clone size: .; V gene: TRBV27; D gene: TRBD1; J gene: TRBJ2-2; CDR3 protein: CATYRDRGSGELFF; CDR3 DNA: TGTGCCACCTACCGGGACAGGGGATCCGGGGAGCTGTTTTTT
clone size: .; V gene: TRBV4-2; D gene: .; J gene: TRBJ1-1; CDR3 protein: CASSPYENTEAFF; CDR3 DNA: TGTGCCAGCAGCCCTTATGAGAACACTGAAGCTTTCTTT
clone size: .; V gene: TRBV5-1; D gene: .; J gene: TRBJ2-1; CDR3 protein: CASSLGREHSYNEQFF; CDR3 DNA: TGCGCCAGCAGCTTGGGCCGGGAGCACTCCTACAATGAGCAGTTCTTC
clone size: .; V gene: TRBV11-2; D gene: TRBD2; J gene: TRBJ2-7; CDR3 protein: CASRGTGTSGISSYEQYF; CDR3 DNA: TGTGCCAGCAGGGGGACCGGGACTAGCGGGATAAGCTCCTACGAGCAGTACTTC
clone size: .; V gene: TRBV15; D gene: .; J gene: TRBJ2-1; CDR3 protein: CATSREGVYNEQFF; CDR3 DNA: TGTGCCACCAGCAGAGAAGGAGTATACAATGAGCAGTTCTTC
clone size: .; V gene: TRBV7-2; D gene: .; J gene: TRBJ2-7; CDR3 protein: CASSLEQGNREQYF; CDR3 DNA: TGTGCCAGCAGCTTAGAACAGGGTAATCGCGAGCAGTACTTT
clone size: .; V gene: TRBV9; D gene: .; J gene: TRBJ2-7; CDR3 protein: CASSVAAAGSYEQYF; CDR3 DNA: TGTGCCAGCAGCGTAGCTGCCGCCGGCTCCTACGAGCAGTACTTC
clone size: .; V gene: TRBV30; D gene: TRBD2; J gene: TRBJ2-1; CDR3 protein: CAWSVASGPYNEQFF; CDR3 DNA: TGTGCCTGGAGTGTGGCTAGCGGACCCTACAATGAGCAGTTCTTC
clone size: .; V gene: TRBV28; D gene: .; J gene: TRBJ2-1; CDR3 protein: CASSPSAPEQFF; CDR3 DNA: TGTGCCAGCAGTCCCTCCGCGCCTGAGCAGTTCTTC
clone size: .; V gene: TRBV29-1; D gene: .; J gene: TRBJ2-1; CDR3 protein: CSVVASGNEQFF; CDR3 DNA: TGCAGCGTTGTAGCCAGCGGCAATGAGCAGTTCTTC
clone size: .; V gene: TRBV19; D gene: .; J gene: TRBJ1-1; CDR3 protein: CASSIQSHTEAFF; CDR3 DNA: TGTGCCAGTAGTATTCAGTCACACACTGAAGCTTTCTTT
clone size: .; V gene: TRBV4-3; D gene: .; J gene: TRBJ1-5; CDR3 protein: CASSQGGTQPQHF; CDR3 DNA: TGCGCCAGCAGCCAAGGGGGCACTCAGCCCCAGCATTTT
clone size: .; V gene: TRBV28; D gene: .; J gene: TRBJ2-5; CDR3 protein: CASSPMDTQETQYF; CDR3 DNA: TGTGCCAGCAGCCCTATGGACACCCAAGAGACCCAGTACTTC
clone size: .; V gene: TRBV7-2; D gene: .; J gene: TRBJ2-3; CDR3 protein: CASSLGTGISTDTQYF; CDR3 DNA: TGTGCCAGCAGCTTAGGTACGGGGATCAGCACAGATACGCAGTATTTT
clone size: .; V gene: TRBV29-1; D gene: .; J gene: TRBJ2-5; CDR3 protein: CSVEPPGHRGLQYF; CDR3 DNA: TGCAGCGTTGAGCCACCGGGACATCGGGGGCTGCAGTACTTC
clone size: once; V gene: TRBV9; D gene: .; J gene: TRBJ2-3; CDR3 protein: CASSAHPGPTDTQYF; CDR3 DNA: TGTGCCAGCAGCGCCCACCCGGGACCCACAGATACGCAGTATTTT
clone size: .; V gene: TRBV5-1; D gene: TRBD1; J gene: TRBJ2-7; CDR3 protein: CASSLGTGDNEQYF; CDR3 DNA: TGCGCCAGCAGCTTGGGGACAGGGGATAACGAGCAGTACTTC
clone size: .; V gene: TRBV10-2; D gene: .; J gene: TRBJ2-1; CDR3 protein: CASSRDLYNEQFF; CDR3 DNA: TGCGCCAGCTCGAGGGACTTATACAATGAGCAGTTCTTC
clone size: .; V gene: TRBV9; D gene: .; J gene: TRBJ2-1; CDR3 protein: CASSDGTDSLSYNEQFF; CDR3 DNA: TGTGCCAGCAGCGACGGAACGGACAGCCTCTCCTACAATGAGCAGTTCTTC
clone size: once; V gene: TRBV9; D gene: .; J gene: TRBJ1-3; CDR3 protein: CASSVGTSSGNTIYF; CDR3 DNA: TGTGCCAGCAGCGTAGGGACAAGCTCTGGAAACACCATATATTTT
clone size: .; V gene: TRBV27; D gene: .; J gene: TRBJ2-1; CDR3 protein: CASIEGNEQFF; CDR3 DNA: TGTGCCAGCATTGAAGGGAATGAGCAGTTCTTC
clone size: once; V gene: TRBV6-1; D gene: TRBD1; J gene: TRBJ1-5; CDR3 protein: CASSDRTGLIDQPQHF; CDR3 DNA: TGTGCCAGCAGTGACCGGACAGGGTTAATAGATCAGCCCCAGCATTTT
clone size: .; V gene: TRBV27; D gene: .; J gene: TRBJ2-1; CDR3 protein: CASSPATRTSYNEQFF; CDR3 DNA: TGTGCCAGCAGTCCAGCTACTAGAACCTCCTACAATGAGCAGTTCTTC
clone size: .; V gene: TRBV18; D gene: .; J gene: TRBJ1-1; CDR3 protein: CASSTAGRAQGMNTEAFF; CDR3 DNA: TGTGCCAGCTCGACAGCTGGCAGGGCCCAGGGGATGAACACTGAAGCTTTCTTT
clone size: .; V gene: TRBV28; D gene: .; J gene: TRBJ2-3; CDR3 protein: CASSLNLIGTDTQYF; CDR3 DNA: TGTGCCAGCAGTTTAAACTTAATAGGGACAGATACGCAGTATTTT
clone size: .; V gene: TRBV4-1; D gene: TRBD2; J gene: TRBJ2-1; CDR3 protein: CASRGLAGVYNEQFF; CDR3 DNA: TGCGCCAGCAGAGGACTAGCGGGAGTTTACAATGAGCAGTTCTTC
clone size: .; V gene: TRBV6-1; D gene: .; J gene: TRBJ1-1; CDR3 protein: CASSEDGLVWTEAFF; CDR3 DNA: TGTGCCAGCAGTGAAGACGGTCTGGTTTGGACTGAAGCTTTCTTT
clone size: once; V gene: TRBV28; D gene: .; J gene: TRBJ2-5; CDR3 protein: CASSFTAIVGSEQETQYF; CDR3 DNA: TGTGCCAGCAGTTTCACTGCTATCGTCGGGAGTGAGCAAGAGACCCAGTACTTC
clone size: .; V gene: TRBV7-9; D gene: TRBD1; J gene: TRBJ2-1; CDR3 protein: CASSQGQFNEQFF; CDR3 DNA: TGTGCCAGCAGCCAGGGACAGTTCAATGAGCAGTTCTTC
clone size: .; V gene: TRBV5-6; D gene: .; J gene: TRBJ2-1; CDR3 protein: CASSLSPGLRGNEQFF; CDR3 DNA: TGTGCCAGCAGCTTATCACCCGGACTCAGGGGCAATGAGCAGTTCTTC
clone size: .; V gene: TRBV4-2; D gene: .; J gene: TRBJ2-1; CDR3 protein: CASSQDHTGRGNEQFF; CDR3 DNA: TGTGCCAGCAGCCAAGACCATACCGGCAGGGGCAATGAGCAGTTCTTC
clone size: once; V gene: TRBV13; D gene: TRBD2; J gene: TRBJ2-2; CDR3 protein: CASSPGGSGGVNTGELFF; CDR3 DNA: TGTGCCAGCAGCCCGGGTGGGTCGGGAGGAGTGAACACCGGGGAGCTGTTTTTT
clone size: .; V gene: TRBV7-9; D gene: TRBD1; J gene: TRBJ1-2; CDR3 protein: CASGLGGGLYGYTF; CDR3 DNA: TGTGCCAGCGGATTGGGAGGGGGCCTCTATGGCTACACCTTC
clone size: .; V gene: TRBV15; D gene: .; J gene: TRBJ2-1; CDR3 protein: CATSRESTLWNEQFF; CDR3 DNA: TGTGCCACCAGCAGAGAGAGTACTCTTTGGAATGAGCAGTTCTTC
clone size: .; V gene: TRBV28; D gene: .; J gene: TRBJ1-5; CDR3 protein: CASSLILDGSNQPQHF; CDR3 DNA: TGTGCCAGCAGTTTAATTCTCGACGGGTCGAATCAGCCCCAGCATTTT
clone size: .; V gene: TRBV19; D gene: .; J gene: TRBJ1-2; CDR3 protein: CASSISQVYGYTF; CDR3 DNA: TGTGCCAGTAGTATTTCACAGGTCTATGGCTACACCTTC
clone size: .; V gene: TRBV7-9; D gene: .; J gene: TRBJ2-5; CDR3 protein: CASSFWGVGAQETQYF; CDR3 DNA: TGTGCCAGCAGCTTCTGGGGGGTAGGCGCACAAGAGACCCAGTACTTC